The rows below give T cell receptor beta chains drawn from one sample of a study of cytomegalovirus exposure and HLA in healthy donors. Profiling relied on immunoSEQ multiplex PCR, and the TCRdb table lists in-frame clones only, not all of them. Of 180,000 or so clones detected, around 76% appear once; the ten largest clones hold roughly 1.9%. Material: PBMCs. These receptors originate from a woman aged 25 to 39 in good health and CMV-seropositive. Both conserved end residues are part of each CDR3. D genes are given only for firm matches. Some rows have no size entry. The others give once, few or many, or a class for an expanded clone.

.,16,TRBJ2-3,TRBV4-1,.,TGCGCCAGCAGCCCTTTAGGTCAACAGAGTCCCGATACGCAGTATTTT,CASSPLGQQSPDTQYF
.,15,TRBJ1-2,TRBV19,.,TGTGCCAGTAGTATAGGAACAGGGACTAACTATGGCTACACCTTC,CASSIGTGTNYGYTF
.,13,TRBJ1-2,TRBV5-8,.,TGTGCCAGCACCTTCAGACAGGCCTCCAGCTACACCTTC,CASTFRQASSYTF
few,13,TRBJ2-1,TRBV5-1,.,TGCGCCAGCAGTTATTACAGTGACAATGAGCAGTTCTTC,CASSYYSDNEQFF
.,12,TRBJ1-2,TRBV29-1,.,TGCAGCGTGGTGCAGGGATTCTATGGCTACACCTTC,CSVVQGFYGYTF
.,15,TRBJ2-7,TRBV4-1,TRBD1,TGCGCCAGCAGCCACCTAGACAGGGACTCCTACGAGCAGTACTTC,CASSHLDRDSYEQYF
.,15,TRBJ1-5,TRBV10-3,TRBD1,TGTGCCATCAGTGCAACAGGGGGCCCTAATCAGCCCCAGCATTTT,CAISATGGPNQPQHF
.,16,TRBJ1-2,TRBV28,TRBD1,TGTGCCAGCACCCGGGACAGGGGGCGGGCAAACTATGGCTACACCTTC,CASTRDRGRANYGYTF
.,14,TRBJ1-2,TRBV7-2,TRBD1,TGTGCCAGCAGCTCGACAGGGGTTTTCTATGGCTACACCTTC,CASSSTGVFYGYTF
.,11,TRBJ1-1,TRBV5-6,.,TGTGCCAGCAGCCGGAGCACTGAAGCTTTCTTT,CASSRSTEAFF
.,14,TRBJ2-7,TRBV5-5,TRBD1,TGTGCCAGCAGCTTGAGGACAGGGAGCGACGAGCAGTACTTC,CASSLRTGSDEQYF
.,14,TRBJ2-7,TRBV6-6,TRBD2,TGTGCCAGCAGACCTAGCGGAGGAACTTACGAGCAGTACTTC,CASRPSGGTYEQYF
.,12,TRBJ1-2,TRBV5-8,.,TGTGCCAGCCGAGCGGGCGGCTATGGCTACACCTTC,CASRAGGYGYTF
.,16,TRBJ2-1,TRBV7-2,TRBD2,TGTGCCAGCAGCTCGCGGGGGGGGAAGCGGACCAATGAGCAGTTCTTC,CASSSRGGKRTNEQFF
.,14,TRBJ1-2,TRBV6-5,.,TGTGCCAGTGCACAGGGTCACAAAAACTATGGCTACACCTTC,CASAQGHKNYGYTF
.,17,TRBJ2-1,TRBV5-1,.,TGCGCCAGCAGCTTCGAGGGATTGAGAAGCTCCTACAATGAGCAGTTCTTC,CASSFEGLRSSYNEQFF
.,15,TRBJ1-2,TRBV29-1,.,TGCAGCGTTGAAGGACTAGACAGATTCAACTATGGCTACACCTTC,CSVEGLDRFNYGYTF
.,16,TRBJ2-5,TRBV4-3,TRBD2,TGCGCCAGCAGCAACGGGGGGACCTGGTACCAAGAGACCCAGTACTTC,CASSNGGTWYQETQYF